The rows below give T cell receptor beta chains drawn from one sample of a study of radiotherapy plus CTLA-4 blockade in lung cancer. Produced via immunoSEQ multiplex PCR; TCRdb's table is partial and in-frame only. The sample lists about 38,000 clones, 70% to 80% occurring once. The sequencing used peripheral blood, collected from a patient treated with radiotherapy plus ipilimumab. Receptors originate from a human donor with non-small cell lung cancer who had stable disease on radiotherapy plus ipilimumab. The CDR3 runs from the conserved cysteine through the conserved F or W. A D gene is named only where the DNA matches it firmly. Only some rows state a clone size, as once, few, many or a class for expanded clones.

TRBJ1-2,TRBV28,NA,NA,TGTGCCAGCACTCAAAGTAACTATGGCTACACCTTC,CASTQSNYGYTF
TRBJ1-6,TRBV18,medium-sized,NA,TGTGCCAGCTCACCATCCACAGCCAGCTCCTATAATTCACCCCTCCACTTT,CASSPSTASSYNSPLHF
TRBJ2-5,TRBV15,few,TRBD1,TGTGCCACCAGCAGAGGAGCCAGGGGGCCGAGGGAGACCCAGTACTTC,CATSRGARGPRETQYF
TRBJ2-1,TRBV27,once,NA,TGTGCCAGCAGTTTACCCGGGACTCCCAGCAATGAGCAGTTCTTC,CASSLPGTPSNEQFF
TRBJ2-7,TRBV6-5,NA,NA,TGTGCCAGCAGTTACTCGACAGCTAGGACCTACGAGCAGTACTTC,CASSYSTARTYEQYF
TRBJ1-4,TRBV19,NA,TRBD1,TGTGCCAGTAGTATAGGGGGACAGGGGCGTGAAAAACTGTTTTTT,CASSIGGQGREKLFF
TRBJ2-2,TRBV2,few,TRBD2,TGTGCCAGCACCCGGGGGGGGTCGCGCACCGGGGAGCTGTTTTTT,CASTRGGSRTGELFF
TRBJ1-1,TRBV5-4,NA,NA,TGTGCCAGCAGCCCGGACCCTGGGGTGAGGAGCACTGAAGCTTTCTTT,CASSPDPGVRSTEAFF
TRBJ1-1,TRBV5-4,NA,NA,TGTGCCAGCAGCCCGGCAAAGGGGGAGAACACTGAAGCTTTCTTT,CASSPAKGENTEAFF
TRBJ2-5,TRBV18,NA,NA,TGTGCCAGCTCCCCGGGACTCTACACCGAGACCCAGTACTTC,CASSPGLYTETQYF
TRBJ1-2,TRBV13,NA,TRBD1,TGTGCCAGCAGCGAGGTGAGCAGGGGGTATGGCTACACCTTC,CASSEVSRGYGYTF
TRBJ1-3,TRBV28,NA,TRBD1,TGTGCCAGCAGTCCCCCGAGGACAGGGATTGGAAACACCATATATTTT,CASSPPRTGIGNTIYF
TRBJ2-2,TRBV29-1,few,TRBD1,TGCAGCGGGGGTGACAGGGGGCTGGGCGGGGAGCTGTTTTTT,CSGGDRGLGGELFF
TRBJ2-2,TRBV27,NA,NA,TGTGCCAGCAGGCCCAGGGGAGCCGGGGAGCTGTCTTTT,CASRPRGAGELSF
TRBJ1-5,TRBV19,NA,NA,TGTGCCAGTAGCGGACAGCTTGACAATCAGCCCCAGCATTTT,CASSGQLDNQPQHF
TRBJ1-1,TRBV27,NA,NA,TGTGCCAGCAGACACCGGACAGACATGAACACTGAAGCTTTCTTT,CASRHRTDMNTEAFF
TRBJ2-6,TRBV19,NA,NA,TGTGCCAGTAGAGTACCTCCCGGAGGCTCTGGGGCCAACGTCCTGACTTTC,CASRVPPGGSGANVLTF
TRBJ1-2,TRBV28,NA,TRBD1,TGTGCCAGCAGTTTAAGATGGACAGGGTGGCCCAGACTGGGGGGCTACACCTTC,CASSLRWTGWPRLGGYTF
TRBJ1-2,TRBV14,NA,NA,TGTGCCAGCAGCCAAAAAGGGGGGCAGGGCCGGCACTATGGCTACACCTTC,CASSQKGGQGRHYGYTF
TRBJ1-4,TRBV18,NA,NA,TGTGCCAGCTCACCACGAGAGAAGGCGGAAAAACTGTTTTTT,CASSPREKAEKLFF
TRBJ1-4,TRBV4-1,few,NA,TGCGCCAGCAGCCACCCGGCCAGGGGACGCGAAAAACTGTTTTTT,CASSHPARGREKLFF
TRBJ1-2,TRBV5-7,NA,NA,TGTGCCAGCACCTACGGCTACTATGGCTACACCTTC,CASTYGYYGYTF
TRBJ2-3,TRBV18,few,NA,TGTGCCAGCTCCCTAGACAGCACAGATACGCAGTATTTT,CASSLDSTDTQYF
TRBJ1-1,TRBV6-1,NA,TRBD1,TGTGCCAGCAGGATTCGACAGGGTACGAACACTGAAGCTTTCTTT,CASRIRQGTNTEAFF
TRBJ2-3,TRBV6-4,medium-sized,TRBD2,TGTGCCAGCAGTGAGTCTAGCGGGGGCGCAGATACGCAGTATTTT,CASSESSGGADTQYF
TRBJ2-2,TRBV15,once,TRBD1,TGTGCCACCAGCAGAGTCGGGACAGGACTCACCGGGGAGCTGTTTTTT,CATSRVGTGLTGELFF
TRBJ2-7,TRBV7-2,few,TRBD1,TGTGCCAGCAGCAACAACAGGGGCTACGAGCAGTACTTC,CASSNNRGYEQYF
TRBJ1-2,TRBV19,NA,NA,TGTGCCAGTAGTACCCGTGGGGGTCTAGAAGGCTACACCTTC,CASSTRGGLEGYTF
TRBJ2-3,TRBV5-1,once,NA,TGCGCCAGCAGCCCCCCTGGGTTCAATACGCAGTATTTT,CASSPPGFNTQYF
TRBJ1-5,TRBV6-1,NA,TRBD1,TGTGCCACCAGAGAGGACAGGGGGCTTGTTCAGCCCCAGCATTTT,CATREDRGLVQPQHF
TRBJ2-4,TRBV2,NA,TRBD1,TGTGCCAGCGACAGGGATTACAACATTCAGTACTTC,CASDRDYNIQYF
TRBJ1-1,TRBV7-8,NA,TRBD1,TGTGCCAGCAGCTTTCAGGGGGGGGACACTGAAGCTTTCTTT,CASSFQGGDTEAFF
TRBJ2-5,TRBV19,once,NA,TGTGCCAGTAACGGGGCAGGAGAGACCCAGTACTTC,CASNGAGETQYF
TRBJ1-2,TRBV18,NA,NA,TGTGCCAGCTCACCCCAAAGAGCTAACTATGGCTACACCTTC,CASSPQRANYGYTF
TRBJ1-3,TRBV27,NA,TRBD1,TGTGCCAGCAGATTGGACAGGGGGCCTGGAAACACCATATATTTT,CASRLDRGPGNTIYF
TRBJ1-2,TRBV6-6,few,NA,TGTGCCAGCAGTTACTCGAGCGCGTGGGATGGCTACACCTTC,CASSYSSAWDGYTF
TRBJ1-5,TRBV11-2,NA,NA,TGTGCCAGCAGCTCTGGAGGGGGGGTACCCAATCAGCCCCAGCATTTT,CASSSGGGVPNQPQHF
TRBJ1-5,TRBV28,NA,NA,TGTGCCAGCAGTTTTAATCAGCCCCAGCATTTT,CASSFNQPQHF
TRBJ2-4,TRBV7-2,NA,NA,TGTGCCAGCAGCTTCCTCAGTCCCCCCAAAAACATTCAGTACTTC,CASSFLSPPKNIQYF
TRBJ1-5,TRBV4-3,NA,TRBD1,TGCGCCAGCAGCCAGGAGACAGGGGCAATCAATCAGCCCCAGCATTTT,CASSQETGAINQPQHF
TRBJ1-1,TRBV6-1,NA,NA,TGTGCCAGCAGTCGAGGGGGGGCGCGGACTGAAGCTTTCTTT,CASSRGGARTEAFF
TRBJ2-2,TRBV11-2,few,NA,TGTGCCAGCAGGGACAGAACGAACACCGGGGAGCTGTTTTTT,CASRDRTNTGELFF
TRBJ2-3,TRBV25-1,NA,NA,TGTGCCAGCAGGGGAACTCAACGCCGTGAAGATACGCAGTATTTT,CASRGTQRREDTQYF
TRBJ2-1,TRBV5-5,NA,NA,TGTGCCAGCAGCTTGGGGTCTAGCCCTGAGCAGTTCTTC,CASSLGSSPEQFF
TRBJ2-3,TRBV11-2,NA,NA,TGTGCCAGCAGCTCCCGGGCTGCTACTCCCCAAGATACGCAGTATTTT,CASSSRAATPQDTQYF